The present entry profiles one TCR beta chain with its context. These data come from a study of blood T cell repertoires in COVID-19. This CDR3 contains 13 residues. The germline V gene encodes CDR1 MDHEN and CDR2 SYDVKM. V was shortened by 3 bases and J by 7 bases, with 12 bases between the two germline ends. The assay was immunoSEQ multiplex PCR, and TCRdb's table has in-frame clones only and misses some. The repertoire holds roughly 100,000 clones, with about 90% as singletons. The rearrangement links TRBV28 to TRBJ1-2; D ambiguous. The sequence came from a woman between 50 and 59 years old with COVID-19, enrolled during active disease. The specimen sequenced was peripheral blood. CDR3 nucleotides: TGTGCCAGCAGTTTCCACGGGGAGGGTGGCTACACCTTC. It is translated as CASSFHGEGGYTF.